This TCR beta chain originates from a study of T cell repertoires in cytomegalovirus infection. The CDR3 sequence is 14 residues long. CDR1 is MNHNS and CDR2 is SASEGT in the germline V gene. V shed 1 base and J shed 3 bases, with 7 bases lying between them. This clonotype was counted between two and nine times. Antigen specificity is unknown. TCRdb processed the reads anew with MiXCR; each CDR3 protein has one entry. The sample has some 800,000 distinct CDR3 sequences, 29% seen once; the top ten hold roughly 13%. The sequence was obtained from a human donor in good health (CMV status not recorded). Some clones in this sample may be carry-over from other donors' samples. Sequencing used cultured CD8+ T cells from PBMCs, obtained from culture after CMV antigen stimulation. The chain employs TRBV6-1 and TRBJ2-1, with a possible D match to TRBD2 (6 bases). The CDR3 here is CASSEGGLYNEQFF. In DNA, the CDR3 is TGTGCCAGCAGTGAAGGGGGACTCTACAATGAGCAGTTCTTC.